The 16 T cell receptor beta chains reported below all come from one sample, sequenced in a study of early T cells in non-severe SARS-CoV-2 infection. TCRdb reprocessed the 5' RACE reads via MiXCR and lists one record per CDR3 protein. The data contain approximately 70,000 distinct CDR3 sequences, 9.5% to 12% of them singletons. Sequences were derived from whole blood, sampled at baseline. These receptor sequences come from an adult who was a healthcare worker with PCR-confirmed SARS-CoV-2 infection or an uninfected control (not recorded which).

The table lists this clonotype with many counts. This chain connects TRBV6-1 to TRBJ2-3; 7 nucleotides align to TRBD2. The CDR3 has 14 amino acids. The V gene end was trimmed by 6 bases and the J gene end by 3 bases; junction bases not matched to a gene: 6. The germline V gene has CDR1 MNHNS and CDR2 SASEGT. The DNA of the CDR3 is TGTGCCAGCAGAGACGGGGGGTGGACAGATACGCAGTATTTT. It specifies CASRDGGWTDTQYF.

This clonotype was recorded a few times. The chain couples TRBV7-9 to TRBJ2-7; 8 bases align to TRBD2. This CDR3 is 15 amino acids long. Unmatched junction bases numbered 6, after V lost 4 bases and J lost 1 base. Per germline, CDR1 SEHNR and CDR2 FQNEAQ (reference sequence). The CDR3 nucleotides read TGTGCCAGCAGCTCTCTCGGGACTAGGTCCTACGAGCAGTACTTC. This encodes CASSSLGTRSYEQYF.

This clonotype has only a few counts. The rearrangement uses TRBV30 and TRBJ1-2; 12 nucleotides agree with TRBD1. With V trimmed by 2 bases and J by 14 bases, 18 bases remained unmatched. CDR1 and CDR2 from the germline V gene are GTSNPN and SVGIG (reference sequence). This CDR3 has 16 residues. In DNA form, the CDR3 reads TGTGCCTGGAGTACTATATCCGGGACAGGGGGCGGGACTCTAACCTTC. Amino acid sequence: CAWSTISGTGGGTLTF.

The V and J genes are TRBV7-6 and TRBJ2-5; tentative D call: TRBD1 (6 bases). V was pared by 3 bases and J by 2 bases, with 7 bases between. The CDR3 runs to 13 residues. The germline gives CDR1 SGHVS, CDR2 FNYEAQ. The CDR3 region is CASSFGTQETQYF. The CDR3 bases are TGTGCCAGCAGCTTCGGGACACAAGAGACCCAGTACTTC.

This clonotype has only a few counts. This rearrangement joins TRBV12-3 or TRBV12-4 to TRBJ1-2; D is perhaps TRBD1 (6 bases). CDR3 length equals 14 residues. V shed 4 bases and J shed 5 bases, with 14 bases lying between them. The CDR3 nucleotides are TGTGCCAGCAGTTCCGAGGGGGGAAGGTATGGCTACACCTTC. Amino acids: CASSSEGGRYGYTF.

This sequence joins TRBV7-9 and TRBJ2-3; 8 positions agree with TRBD2. V shed 4 bases and J 6 bases; nucleotides not matched to a gene: 6. The germline V gene encodes CDR1 SEHNR and CDR2 FQNEAQ (reference sequence). CDR3 size: 14 residues. The CDR3 reads CASSYGGALDTQYF. For the CDR3, the DNA is TGTGCCAGCAGCTACGGGGGGGCCCTGGATACGCAGTATTTT.

The rearrangement uses TRBV27 and TRBJ1-5; D remains unclear. Germline-derived CDR1 and CDR2 are MNHEY and SMNVEV (reference sequence). The CDR3 totals 15 residues. The germline V and J ends were trimmed by 6 bases and 1 base, with 13 bases remaining between them. As DNA, the CDR3 is TGTGCCAGCAGCCCCCTCCTAGGGAGCAATCAGCCCCAGCATTTT. Its translation: CASSPLLGSNQPQHF.

The gene calls are TRBV7-2 and TRBJ2-1; D is unclear. Between the trimmed V and J ends, which lost 5 bases and 0 bases, there was a span of 11 bases. The germline V gene encodes CDR1 SGHTA and CDR2 FQGNSA. CDR3 length: 15 residues. The DNA for the CDR3 is TGTGCCAGCAGCCCAGGATTTAACTCCTACAATGAGCAGTTCTTC. It is translated as CASSPGFNSYNEQFF.

This sequence joins TRBV5-5 and TRBJ2-3, with 7 bases fitting TRBD2. The ends lost 2 bases at V and 1 base at J; junction bases unmatched: 7. CDR3 size: 16 residues. Germline values: CDR1 SGHKS, CDR2 YYEKEE (reference sequence). The CDR3: CASSFKAGTGTDTQYF. DNA for the CDR3: TGTGCCAGCAGCTTCAAAGCGGGGACGGGCACAGATACGCAGTATTTT.

The table lists this clonotype with a few counts. The chain employs TRBV7-2 and TRBJ2-7, with 7 bases matching TRBD2. CDR3 size: 17 residues. The germline CDR1 and CDR2 sequences are SGHTA and FQGNSA. Trimming at V came to 0 bases and at J to 4 bases, leaving 12 bases not matched to a gene. As DNA, the CDR3 is TGTGCCAGCAGCTTAGCAACTAGCGTACAAATTGGGTACGAGCAGTACTTC. Translating it yields CASSLATSVQIGYEQYF.

The table lists this clonotype with a few counts. This chain links TRBV4-3 with TRBJ2-1, with 7 bases matching TRBD2. Looked up from germline, CDR1 is LGHNA and CDR2 is YSLEER. This CDR3 is 16 amino acids long. After removal of 1 base from V and 7 bases from J, the junction contained 10 bases not matched to a gene. DNA for the CDR3: TGCGCCAGCAGCCAAGTGCTAGCGGACAAGGGGAATGAGCAGTTCTTC. Translation gives CASSQVLADKGNEQFF.

The V and J genes are TRBV5-1 and TRBJ2-7, with no clear D. Trimming took 7 bases from V and 3 from J, leaving 11 bases between them. The CDR3 loop spans 12 amino acids. Germline values: CDR1 SGHRS, CDR2 YFSETQ. The CDR3 coding sequence is TGCGCCAGCCTTGGGCCCGACTACGAGCAGTACTTC. Amino acid sequence: CASLGPDYEQYF.

This clonotype was observed once. This sequence joins TRBV28 and TRBJ2-1; 9 bases agree with TRBD2. This CDR3 is built from 14 residues. Germline V lookup: CDR1 MDHEN, CDR2 SYDVKM. With 4 bases clipped from V and 15 bases from J, the junction kept 13 bases outside the gene matches. The CDR3 protein is CASSSSGTSTFAFF. Written as DNA, the CDR3 is TGTGCCAGCAGTTCTTCCGGGACTAGCACTTTTGCGTTCTTC.

CDR3 coding DNA: TGCGCCAGCAGCCAAGTCGTTACCGGGGAGCTGTTTTTT. This translates into CASSQVVTGELFF. This sequence joins TRBV4-1 and TRBJ2-2; no clear D. Trimming took 1 base from V and 5 from J, leaving 5 bases between them. There are 13 residues in the CDR3. The germline CDR1 and CDR2 sequences are MGHRA and YSYEKL.

This clonotype was found many times. This rearrangement joins TRBV3-1 to TRBJ2-1; D gene unclear. Germline CDR1 reads LGHDT; CDR2 reads YNNKEL (reference sequence). V lost 0 bases, J lost 3 bases, and 15 bases lay in between. The CDR3 loop spans 17 amino acids. CDR3 coding DNA: TGTGCCAGCAGCCAAGACCCCCTCCAAAATGTCTACAATGAGCAGTTCTTC. Its translation is CASSQDPLQNVYNEQFF.

The rearrangement links TRBV29-1 to TRBJ2-1, with 10 bases that match TRBD1. V gave up 3 bases and J gave up 6 bases; unmatched junction bases: 5. The CDR3 has 14 amino acids. CDR1 and CDR2 from the germline V gene are SQVTM and ANQGSEA. The CDR3 DNA sequence: TGCAGCGTTGACTACGGGACAGGGGCCAATGAGCAGTTCTTC. It translates to CSVDYGTGANEQFF.